A single sample gave rise to the 14 T cell receptor beta chains below, sequenced in a study of blood T cell repertoires in COVID-19. Profiled with immunoSEQ multiplex PCR; TCRdb holds only in-frame clones, not every one. Of about 120,000 clones in the sample, 85% to 90% are singletons; the top ten hold about 29%. The sequenced sample consisted of peripheral blood. These receptors were collected from a man between 70 and 80 years old with active or convalescent COVID-19.

V usage is TRBV10-2 and J usage is TRBJ2-3; TRBD2 might be the D (5 bases). The V gene lost 7 bases and the J gene lost 1 base, with 12 bases spanning the gap. The CDR3 contains 14 residues. Germline V CDR1 and CDR2: WSHSY, SAAADI. The CDR3 DNA reads TGCGCCAGCACGCGGGCACCCCGCACAGATACGCAGTATTTT. As protein: CASTRAPRTDTQYF.

This rearrangement joins TRBV7-9 to TRBJ2-2; 11 bases line up with TRBD2. CDR3 length: 16 residues. V gave up 5 bases and J gave up 4 bases; unmatched junction bases: 6. Germline V gene sequence: CDR1 SEHNR, CDR2 FQNEAQ (reference sequence). As DNA, the CDR3 is TGTGCCAGCAGCCGATCGCTAGCGGGAGGCACCGGGGAGCTGTTTTTT. Its protein product is CASSRSLAGGTGELFF.

The chain recombines TRBV29-1 with TRBJ1-5, with 11 bases that match TRBD1. Losses at the gene ends were 7 bases for V and 4 bases for J; bases not matched to a gene: 3. Looked up from germline, CDR1 is SQVTM and CDR2 is ANQGSEA. The CDR3 covers 13 residues. For the CDR3, the DNA is TGCAGCGCCGGGACAGGGGGAAATCAGCCCCAGCATTTT. Amino acids: CSAGTGGNQPQHF.

This chain joins TRBV5-1 and TRBJ1-4; 9 positions agree with TRBD1. The CDR3 runs 15 residues. Germline-derived CDR1 and CDR2 are SGHRS and YFSETQ. V gave up 0 bases and J gave up 5 bases; unmatched junction bases: 2. The CDR3 DNA follows: TGCGCCAGCAGCTTGGGGACAGGGGCCAATGAAAAACTGTTTTTT. It specifies CASSLGTGANEKLFF.

The rearrangement uses TRBV30 and TRBJ2-7, with 7 bases aligning to TRBD1. The CDR3 totals 14 residues. Trimming cost V 4 bases and J 0 bases; bases outside gene matches: 6. Germline-derived CDR1 and CDR2 are GTSNPN and SVGIG (reference sequence). In DNA form, the CDR3 reads TGTGCCTGGAATCCGGGACAGTTCTCCTACGAGCAGTACTTC. Amino acid sequence: CAWNPGQFSYEQYF.

The J gene is TRBJ1-5, the V gene TRBV10-1; weak D call: TRBD1 (6 bases). The V end was cut by 3 bases, the J end by 5 bases, with 17 bases between. Germline loops: CDR1 WNHNN, CDR2 SYGVQD (reference sequence). There are 16 residues in the CDR3. In DNA form, the CDR3 reads TGCGCCAGCAGTGAACCCGGGACAAAGCCTTATCAGCCCCAGCATTTT. Residues: CASSEPGTKPYQPQHF.

This clone was seen a handful of times. The V gene is TRBV2, the J gene TRBJ2-6, with TRBD1 identical over 8 bases. This CDR3 spans 15 amino acids. From germline, CDR1 is SNHLY and CDR2 FYNNEI. The trim removed 4 bases at V and 2 bases at J, leaving 1 base unmatched. This chain's CDR3 is CASSVDRAGANVLTF. Written as DNA, the CDR3 is TGTGCCAGCAGTGTGGACAGGGCTGGGGCCAACGTCCTGACTTTC.

This clone was detected only once. The chain employs TRBV28 and TRBJ2-1, with a possible D match to TRBD1 (6 bases). The CDR3 is made up of 13 amino acids. Deletions cut 6 bases from V and 0 bases from J, with 6 bases between. Looked up from germline, CDR1 is MDHEN and CDR2 is SYDVKM. The CDR3 region is CASRGGSYNEQFF. The CDR3 region has the DNA TGTGCCAGCAGAGGGGGCTCCTACAATGAGCAGTTCTTC.

The V gene is TRBV7-9, the J gene TRBJ2-2, with D possibly being TRBD2 (5 bases). Trimming stripped 5 bases from V and 3 bases from J, with 16 bases between. CDR3 length equals 16 residues. Germline CDR1 is SEHNR and CDR2 is FQNEAQ (reference sequence). The CDR3 DNA is TGTGCCAGCAGCCCCGGGGTGGTGAGGGACACCGGGGAGCTGTTTTTT. Protein product: CASSPGVVRDTGELFF.

The V and J genes are TRBV10-3 and TRBJ2-3; 7 bases line up with TRBD2. Trimming at V came to 6 bases and at J to 1 base, leaving 4 bases not matched to a gene. The CDR3 consists of 14 residues. CDR1 and CDR2 (germline): ENHRY, SYGVKD. The CDR3 nucleotides are TGTGCCATCAGCCTAGCGGTGGGCACAGATACGCAGTATTTT. As protein: CAISLAVGTDTQYF.

The rearrangement joins TRBV5-4 to TRBJ1-2; perhaps TRBD1 as D (5 bases). Germline values: CDR1 SGHNT, CDR2 YYREEE (reference sequence). This CDR3 has 13 amino acids. V was trimmed by 4 bases and J by 5 bases, leaving 12 bases between them. CDR3 region: CASSEAGMYGYTF. In nucleotides, the CDR3 is TGTGCCAGCAGCGAGGCAGGGATGTATGGCTACACCTTC.

The V and J genes are TRBV3-1 (or the pseudogene TRBV3-2) and TRBJ2-5; D remains ambiguous. Germline assignment: CDR1 LGHDT and CDR2 YNNKEL (reference sequence). The ends were cut back, 1 base at V and 4 bases at J, with 7 bases in the middle. The CDR3 spans 13 residues. CDR3 bases: TGTGCCAGCAGCCAAGCTGAGAGAGAGACCCAGTACTTC. Its protein is CASSQAERETQYF.

V is TRBV21-1 and J is TRBJ1-3; the listed D gene, TRBD1, was not tested against the DNA. TRBV21-1 is labeled a pseudogene. The CDR3 is 17 residues long. CDR3 protein: CATLMWERGADFTTIYF. CDR3 bases: TGTGCCACCCTAATGTGGGAAAGGGGCGCCGATTTCACCACCATATATTTT.

The chain is built from TRBV7-2 and TRBJ1-2; 7 bases match TRBD1. The CDR3 totals 15 residues. The ends lost 4 bases at V and 0 bases at J; junction bases unmatched: 5. The germline V gene has CDR1 SGHTA and CDR2 FQGNSA. Here the CDR3 DNA reads TGTGCCAGCAGCTCCTGGGACAGAACTAACTATGGCTACACCTTC. Translated: CASSSWDRTNYGYTF.